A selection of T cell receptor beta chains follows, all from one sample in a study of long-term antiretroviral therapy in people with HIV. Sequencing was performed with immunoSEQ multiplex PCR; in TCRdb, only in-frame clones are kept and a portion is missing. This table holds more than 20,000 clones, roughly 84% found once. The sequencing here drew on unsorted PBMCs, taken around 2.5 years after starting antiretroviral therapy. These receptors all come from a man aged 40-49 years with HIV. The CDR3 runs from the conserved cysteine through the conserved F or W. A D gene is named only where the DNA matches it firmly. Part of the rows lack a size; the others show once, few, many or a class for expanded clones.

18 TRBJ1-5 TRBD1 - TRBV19 CASSIGSGQAYSNQPQHF TGTGCCAGTAGTATAGGGTCGGGACAGGCGTATAGCAATCAGCCCCAGCATTTT
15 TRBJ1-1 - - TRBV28 CASSFTGSMNTEAFF TGTGCCAGCAGTTTTACAGGGTCAATGAACACTGAAGCTTTCTTT
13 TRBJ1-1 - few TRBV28 CASSLSSVREAFF TGTGCCAGCAGTTTATCTAGTGTCCGGGAAGCTTTCTTT
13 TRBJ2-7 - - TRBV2 CASSEEVAYEQYF TGTGCCAGCAGTGAGGAGGTTGCCTACGAGCAGTACTTC
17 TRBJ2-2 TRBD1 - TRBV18 CASSQLPGQNSAGELFF TGTGCCAGCTCACAACTGCCGGGACAGAATTCGGCCGGGGAGCTGTTTTTT
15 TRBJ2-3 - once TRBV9 CASSVGQVSPDTQYF TGTGCCAGCAGCGTCGGGCAAGTGAGTCCAGATACGCAGTATTTT
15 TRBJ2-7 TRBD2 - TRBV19 CASSILLAGGYEQYF TGTGCCAGTAGTATACTCCTAGCGGGAGGATACGAGCAGTACTTC
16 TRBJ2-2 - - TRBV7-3 CASSLTYRGDTGELFF TGTGCCAGCAGCTTAACGTATAGGGGGGACACCGGGGAGCTGTTTTTT
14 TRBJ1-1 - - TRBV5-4 CASSLIGERTEAFF TGTGCCAGCAGCTTAATTGGGGAACGGACTGAAGCTTTCTTT
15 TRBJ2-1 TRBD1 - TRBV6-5 CASRTGGASGNEQFF TGTGCCAGCCGGACAGGGGGCGCTTCAGGGAATGAGCAGTTCTTC
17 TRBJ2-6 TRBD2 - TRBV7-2 CASSHSGRMRGANVLTF TGTGCCAGCAGCCATAGCGGGAGAATGAGGGGGGCCAACGTCCTGACTTTC